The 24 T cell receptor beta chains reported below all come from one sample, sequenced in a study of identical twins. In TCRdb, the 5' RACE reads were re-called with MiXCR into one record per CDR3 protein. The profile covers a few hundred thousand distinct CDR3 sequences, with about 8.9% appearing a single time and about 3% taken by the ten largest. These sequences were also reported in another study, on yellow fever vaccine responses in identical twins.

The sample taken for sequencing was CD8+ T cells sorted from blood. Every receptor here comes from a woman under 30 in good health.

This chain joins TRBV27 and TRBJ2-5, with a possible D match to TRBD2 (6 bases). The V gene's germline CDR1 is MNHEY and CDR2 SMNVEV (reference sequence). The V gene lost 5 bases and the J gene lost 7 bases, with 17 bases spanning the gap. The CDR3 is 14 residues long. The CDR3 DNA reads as TGTGCCAGCAGTGCGTGGGGGGATTTGGGGACCCAGTACTTC. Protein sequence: CASSAWGDLGTQYF.

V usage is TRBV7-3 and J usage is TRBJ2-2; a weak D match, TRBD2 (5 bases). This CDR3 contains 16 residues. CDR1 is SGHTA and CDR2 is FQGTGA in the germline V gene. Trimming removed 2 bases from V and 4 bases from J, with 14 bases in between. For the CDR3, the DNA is TGTGCCAGCAGCTTACTCGAGGGCCTCGGCACCGGGGAGCTGTTTTTT. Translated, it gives CASSLLEGLGTGELFF.

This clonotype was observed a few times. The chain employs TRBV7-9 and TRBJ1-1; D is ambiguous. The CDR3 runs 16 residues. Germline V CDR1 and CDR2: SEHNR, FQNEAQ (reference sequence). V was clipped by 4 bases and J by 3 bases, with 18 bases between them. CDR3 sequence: CASSSLTSGAYTEAFF. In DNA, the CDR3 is TGTGCCAGCAGCTCGCTAACTTCTGGAGCTTACACTGAAGCTTTCTTT.

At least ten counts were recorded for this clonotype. CDR3 region: CASSPDSRYEQYF. CDR3 DNA: TGTGCCAGCAGTCCGGACAGCCGCTACGAGCAGTACTTC. The chain carries TRBV7-9 and TRBJ2-7; TRBD1 might be the D (6 bases). The CDR3 totals 13 residues. Germline V gives CDR1 SEHNR, CDR2 FQNEAQ (reference sequence). Trimming left V 6 bases short and J 3 bases short, with 12 bases between.

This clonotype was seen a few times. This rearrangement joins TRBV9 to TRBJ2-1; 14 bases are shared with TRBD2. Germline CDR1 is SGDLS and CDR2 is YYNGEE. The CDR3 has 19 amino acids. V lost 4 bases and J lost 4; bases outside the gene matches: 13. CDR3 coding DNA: TGTGCCAGCAGCCAGAGCGGGACTAGCGGGAGAGGAGGATACAATGAGCAGTTCTTC. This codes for CASSQSGTSGRGGYNEQFF.

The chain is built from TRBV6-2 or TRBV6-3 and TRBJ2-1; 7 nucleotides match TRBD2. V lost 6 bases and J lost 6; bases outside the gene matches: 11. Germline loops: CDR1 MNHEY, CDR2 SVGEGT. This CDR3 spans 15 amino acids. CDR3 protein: CASSPGLDLANEQFF. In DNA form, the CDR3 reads TGTGCCAGCAGCCCCGGACTAGATTTGGCCAATGAGCAGTTCTTC.

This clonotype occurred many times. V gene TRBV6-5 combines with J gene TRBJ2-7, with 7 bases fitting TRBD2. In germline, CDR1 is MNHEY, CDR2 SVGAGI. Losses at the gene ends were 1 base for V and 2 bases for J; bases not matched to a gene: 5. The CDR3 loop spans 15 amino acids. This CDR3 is CASSYFGGGAYEQYF. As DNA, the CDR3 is TGTGCCAGCAGTTACTTCGGGGGAGGGGCCTACGAGCAGTACTTC.

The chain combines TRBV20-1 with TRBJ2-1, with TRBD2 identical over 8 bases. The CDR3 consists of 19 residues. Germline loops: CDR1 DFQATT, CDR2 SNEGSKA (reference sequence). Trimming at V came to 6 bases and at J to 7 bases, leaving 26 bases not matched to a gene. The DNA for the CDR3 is TGCAGTGCCCCCGCGTCGGGACAAGCGGGAGCCCCCGCAAGGAATGAGCAGTTCTTC. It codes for CSAPASGQAGAPARNEQFF.

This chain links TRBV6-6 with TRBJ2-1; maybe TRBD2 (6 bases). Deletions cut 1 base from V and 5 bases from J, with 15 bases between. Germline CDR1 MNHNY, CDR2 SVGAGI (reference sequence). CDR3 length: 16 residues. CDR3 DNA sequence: TGTGCCAGCAGTTACTTCAGCTCGGGAGACCACAATGAGCAGTTCTTC. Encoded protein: CASSYFSSGDHNEQFF.

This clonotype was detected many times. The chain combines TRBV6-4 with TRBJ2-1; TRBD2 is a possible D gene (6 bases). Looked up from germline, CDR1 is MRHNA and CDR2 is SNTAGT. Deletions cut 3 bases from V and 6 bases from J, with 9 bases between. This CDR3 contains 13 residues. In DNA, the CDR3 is TGTGCCAGCAGTGATTACGGGGGCAATGAGCAGTTCTTC. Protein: CASSDYGGNEQFF.

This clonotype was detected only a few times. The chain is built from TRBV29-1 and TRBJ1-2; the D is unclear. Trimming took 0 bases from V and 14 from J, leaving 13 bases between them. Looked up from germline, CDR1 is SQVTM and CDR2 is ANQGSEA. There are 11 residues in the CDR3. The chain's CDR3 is CSVEEEGANTF. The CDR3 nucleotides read TGCAGCGTTGAAGAGGAGGGCGCTAATACCTTC.

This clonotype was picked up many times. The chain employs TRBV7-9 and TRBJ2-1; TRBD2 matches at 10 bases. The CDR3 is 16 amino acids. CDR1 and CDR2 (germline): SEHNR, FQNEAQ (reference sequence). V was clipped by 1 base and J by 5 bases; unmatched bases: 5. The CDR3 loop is CASSLVGLAENNEQFF. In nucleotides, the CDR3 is TGTGCCAGCAGCTTAGTCGGACTAGCGGAGAACAATGAGCAGTTCTTC.

The CDR3 region is CASSRTGSNTGELFF. The CDR3 bases are TGTGCCAGCAGCCGGACAGGCTCGAACACCGGGGAGCTGTTTTTT. This chain uses TRBV5-6 with TRBJ2-2; TRBD1 aligns across 7 bases. CDR3 length: 15 residues. CDR1 and CDR2 from the germline V gene are SGHDT and YYEEEE. With 4 bases clipped from V and 0 bases from J, the junction kept 3 bases outside the gene matches.

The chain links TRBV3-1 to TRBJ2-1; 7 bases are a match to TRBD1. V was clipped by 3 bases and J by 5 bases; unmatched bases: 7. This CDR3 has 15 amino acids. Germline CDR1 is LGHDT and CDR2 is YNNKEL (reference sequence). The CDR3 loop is CASSQTTGQNNEQFF. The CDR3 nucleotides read TGTGCCAGCAGCCAGACAACGGGACAGAACAATGAGCAGTTCTTC.

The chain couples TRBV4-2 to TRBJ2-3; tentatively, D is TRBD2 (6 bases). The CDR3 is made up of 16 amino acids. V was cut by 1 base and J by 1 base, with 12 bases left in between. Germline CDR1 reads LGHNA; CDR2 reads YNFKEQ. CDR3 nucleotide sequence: TGTGCCAGCAGCCAAGTACCCGGAGGGGGCACAGATACGCAGTATTTT. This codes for CASSQVPGGGTDTQYF.

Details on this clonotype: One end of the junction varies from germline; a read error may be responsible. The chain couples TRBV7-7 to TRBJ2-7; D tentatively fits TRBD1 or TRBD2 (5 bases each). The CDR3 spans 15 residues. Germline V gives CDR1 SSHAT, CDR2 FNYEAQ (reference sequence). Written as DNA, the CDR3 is TGTGCTAGCAGCTTTGGGACCTATAGCTCCTACGAGCAGTACTTC. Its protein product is CASSFGTYSSYEQYF. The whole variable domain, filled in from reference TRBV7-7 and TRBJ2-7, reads GAGVSQSPRYKVTKRGQDVTLRCDPISSHATLYWYQQALGQGPEFLTYFNYEAQPDKSGLPSDRFSAERPEGSISTLTIQRTEQRDSAMYRCASSFGTYSSYEQYFGPGTRLTVT.

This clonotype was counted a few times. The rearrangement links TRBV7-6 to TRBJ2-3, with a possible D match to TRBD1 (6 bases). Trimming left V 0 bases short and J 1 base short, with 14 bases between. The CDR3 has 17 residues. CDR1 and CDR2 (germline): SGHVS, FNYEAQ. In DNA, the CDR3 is TGTGCCAGCAGCTTAGCGCTTACAGGGCATCGCACAGATACGCAGTATTTT. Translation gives CASSLALTGHRTDTQYF.

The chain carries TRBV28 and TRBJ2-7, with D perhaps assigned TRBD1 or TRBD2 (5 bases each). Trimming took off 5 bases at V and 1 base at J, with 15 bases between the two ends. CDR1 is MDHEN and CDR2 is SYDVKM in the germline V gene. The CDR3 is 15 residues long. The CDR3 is CASSDSGTPSYEQYF. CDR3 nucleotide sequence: TGTGCCAGCAGTGATTCCGGGACGCCTTCCTACGAGCAGTACTTC.

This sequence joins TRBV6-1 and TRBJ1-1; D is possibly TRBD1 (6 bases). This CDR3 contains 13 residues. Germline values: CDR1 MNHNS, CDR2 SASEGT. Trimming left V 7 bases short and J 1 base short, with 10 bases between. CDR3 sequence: CASTLGGNTEAFF. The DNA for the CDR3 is TGTGCCAGCACCCTAGGGGGGAACACTGAAGCTTTCTTT.

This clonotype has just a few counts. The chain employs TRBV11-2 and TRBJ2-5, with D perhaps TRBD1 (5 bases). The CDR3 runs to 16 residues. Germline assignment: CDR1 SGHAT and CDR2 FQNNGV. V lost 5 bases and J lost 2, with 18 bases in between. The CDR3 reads CASSHKGWLTQETQYF. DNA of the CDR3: TGTGCCAGCAGCCATAAGGGGTGGCTAACACAAGAGACCCAGTACTTC.

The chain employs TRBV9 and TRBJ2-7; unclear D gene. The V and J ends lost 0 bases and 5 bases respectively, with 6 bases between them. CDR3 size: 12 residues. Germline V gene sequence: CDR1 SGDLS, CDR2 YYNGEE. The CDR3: CASSVADHEQYF. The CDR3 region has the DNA TGTGCCAGCAGCGTAGCAGACCACGAGCAGTACTTC.

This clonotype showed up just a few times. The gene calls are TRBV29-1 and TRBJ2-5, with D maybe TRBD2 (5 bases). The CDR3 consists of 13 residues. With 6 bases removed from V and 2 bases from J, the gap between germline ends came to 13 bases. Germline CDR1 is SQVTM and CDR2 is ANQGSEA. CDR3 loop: CSVDDGLQETQYF. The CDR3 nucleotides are TGCAGCGTGGATGACGGACTTCAAGAGACCCAGTACTTC.

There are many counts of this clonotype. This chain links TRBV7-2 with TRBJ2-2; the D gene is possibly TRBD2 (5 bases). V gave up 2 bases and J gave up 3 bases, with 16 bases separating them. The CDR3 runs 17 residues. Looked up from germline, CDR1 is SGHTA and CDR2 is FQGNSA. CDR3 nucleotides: TGTGCCAGCAGCTTATGGTCCTTTCGGGGTGACACCGGGGAGCTGTTTTTT. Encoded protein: CASSLWSFRGDTGELFF. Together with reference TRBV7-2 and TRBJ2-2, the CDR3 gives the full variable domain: GAGVSQSPSNKVTEKGKDVELRCDPISGHTALYWYRQSLGQGLEFLIYFQGNSAPDKSGLPSDRFSAERTGGSVSTLTIQRTQQEDSAVYLCASSLWSFRGDTGELFFGEGSRLTVL.

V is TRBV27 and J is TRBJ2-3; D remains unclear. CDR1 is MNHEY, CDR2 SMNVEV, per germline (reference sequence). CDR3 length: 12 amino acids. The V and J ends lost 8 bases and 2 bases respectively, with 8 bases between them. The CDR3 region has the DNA TGTGCCAGCCTCGGCGTCACAGATACGCAGTATTTT. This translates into CASLGVTDTQYF.